Shown below are 22 T cell receptor beta chains from a single sample sequenced in a study of blood T cells in healthy people across ages. For the second PCR, which ran for about 6 to 12 cycles, a sample-barcoded 5' primer and a J-beta primer mix were used. TCRdb redid the calling of the 5' RACE reads with MiXCR, one entry per CDR3 protein. There are about 2 million distinct CDR3 sequences in the sample; roughly 49% occur only once, and around 2.1% lies in the top ten. Sequencing was carried out using blood. The receptor source for this set is a woman aged 40-49 years in good health.

This clonotype showed up just once. The rearrangement links TRBV5-1 to TRBJ1-4; D ambiguous. There are 14 residues in the CDR3. V lost 0 bases to trimming and J lost 3 bases, with 6 bases between them. CDR1 is SGHRS, CDR2 YFSETQ, per germline. CDR3 residues: CASSLGVPNEKLFF. CDR3 in DNA: TGCGCCAGCAGCTTGGGAGTCCCTAATGAAAAACTGTTTTTT.

As DNA, the CDR3 is TGTGCCACCAGCAGAGAGAGGGGAGGAGGTCAGCCCCAGCATTTT. It encodes CATSRERGGGQPQHF. This chain links TRBV15 with TRBJ1-5, with D perhaps TRBD1 (5 bases). V was trimmed by 0 bases and J by 6 bases, leaving 12 bases between them. The CDR3 is made up of 15 amino acids. The germline CDR1 and CDR2 sequences are LNHNV and YYDKDF (reference sequence).

This clonotype was observed once. J is TRBJ1-1 and V is TRBV6-1; no clear D gene. This CDR3 has 13 residues. V dropped 11 bases and J dropped 5 bases, with 18 bases sitting between them. CDR1 is MNHNS and CDR2 is SASEGT in the germline V gene. The CDR3 coding sequence is TGTGCCGGCCGGAGGGTGGGAAGAACTGAAGCTTTCTTT. This encodes CAGRRVGRTEAFF.

This chain joins TRBV6-2 or TRBV6-3 and TRBJ2-3; D not resolved. Germline loops: CDR1 MNHEY, CDR2 SVGEGT. The germline V and J ends were trimmed by 1 base and 5 bases, with 13 bases remaining between them. The CDR3 has 15 amino acids. The chain's CDR3 is CASSYLDPRLDTQYF. CDR3 sequence (DNA): TGTGCCAGCAGTTACTTGGACCCTAGGCTAGATACGCAGTATTTT.

This clonotype showed up just a few times. Here the CDR3 reads CASSLALRGTDTQYF. CDR3 nucleotide sequence: TGTGCCAGCAGCTTAGCTTTGCGCGGCACAGATACGCAGTATTTT. The V and J genes are TRBV7-2 and TRBJ2-3; no definite D call. The CDR3 length is 15 residues. From germline, CDR1 is SGHTA and CDR2 FQGNSA. V gave up 0 bases and J gave up 1 base, with 8 bases separating them.

The V gene is TRBV11-2, the J gene TRBJ2-6; D assignment may be TRBD1 or TRBD2 (5 bases each). The CDR3 is 18 amino acids. Trimming stripped 3 bases from V and 0 bases from J, with 15 bases between. Looked up from germline, CDR1 is SGHAT and CDR2 is FQNNGV. CDR3 protein: CASSFGTSPDSGANVLTF. The CDR3 coding sequence is TGTGCCAGCAGCTTTGGGACCAGCCCGGACTCTGGGGCCAACGTCCTGACTTTC. The complete variable domain, with remaining parts taken from reference TRBV11-2 and TRBJ2-6, reads EAGVAQSPRYKIIEKRQSVAFWCNPISGHATLYWYQQILGQGPKLLIQFQNNGVVDDSQLPKDRFSAERLKGVDSTLKIQPAKLEDSAVYLCASSFGTSPDSGANVLTFGAGSRLTVL.

The chain has TRBV10-3 and TRBJ2-1; maybe TRBD2 (7 bases). The V end was cut by 10 bases, the J end by 9 bases, with 13 bases between. The CDR3 is made up of 11 amino acids. From germline, CDR1 is ENHRY and CDR2 SYGVKD. The CDR3 DNA reads as TGTGCCAAATGGCGGGGGCTTGAGCAGTTCTTC. It yields the protein CAKWRGLEQFF.

This clonotype has only a few counts. The chain recombines TRBV27 with TRBJ2-7; D is possibly TRBD1 or TRBD2 (5 bases each). The germline gives CDR1 MNHEY, CDR2 SMNVEV (reference sequence). Trimming took off 4 bases at V and 2 bases at J, with 12 bases between the two ends. The length of the CDR3 is 14 residues. The CDR3 sequence is CASSSGTQAYEQYF. The CDR3 DNA reads as TGTGCCAGCAGTTCTGGGACGCAAGCCTACGAGCAGTACTTC.

This clonotype was detected a few times. The chain is built from TRBV7-9 and TRBJ2-3; maybe TRBD2 (6 bases). The CDR3 runs to 17 residues. V dropped 5 bases and J dropped 0 bases, with 18 bases sitting between them. CDR1 is SEHNR, CDR2 FQNEAQ, per germline (reference sequence). CDR3 sequence reads: CASSLRDRGTSTDTQYF. The CDR3 region has the DNA TGTGCCAGCAGCCTCCGGGACCGAGGGACTAGCACAGATACGCAGTATTTT.

The chain recombines TRBV3-1 with TRBJ2-5; 9 nucleotides agree with TRBD2. Germline V gene sequence: CDR1 LGHDT, CDR2 YNNKEL (reference sequence). V shed 0 bases, J shed 9 bases, and the junction held 5 bases outside the gene matches. The CDR3 is made up of 14 amino acids. CDR3 sequence reads: CASSQDSGRSPQYF. CDR3 coding DNA: TGTGCCAGCAGCCAAGACAGCGGGAGGTCCCCCCAGTACTTC.

The gene calls are TRBV10-1 and TRBJ2-7, with 10 bases fitting TRBD1. The CDR3 has 15 residues. Looked up from germline, CDR1 is WNHNN and CDR2 is SYGVQD (reference sequence). V was clipped by 6 bases and J by 4 bases; unmatched bases: 9. The CDR3 DNA sequence: TGCGCCAGCAGGAACCTGGGACAGGGGTTTTACGAGCAGTACTTC. It yields the protein CASRNLGQGFYEQYF.

The chain joins TRBV10-2 to TRBJ2-4, with D perhaps being TRBD1 or TRBD2 (6 bases each). The CDR3 is made up of 16 amino acids. In germline, CDR1 is WSHSY, CDR2 SAAADI. Between the trimmed V and J ends, which lost 4 bases and 0 bases, there was a span of 13 bases. The CDR3 sequence: CASSGEQGLAKNIQYF. The CDR3 nucleotides are TGCGCCAGCAGTGGGGAACAGGGACTAGCCAAAAACATTCAGTACTTC.

This chain links TRBV27 with TRBJ1-2, with 8 bases lining up with TRBD1. The J segment lost 4 bases and the V segment lost 3 bases, leaving 7 bases of the junction unmatched. Germline V gene sequence: CDR1 MNHEY, CDR2 SMNVEV (reference sequence). The CDR3 runs 15 residues. The CDR3 sequence: CASSLSQGDFYGYTF. The CDR3 nucleotides read TGTGCCAGCAGTTTGTCACAGGGGGATTTCTATGGCTACACCTTC.

The chain links TRBV27 to TRBJ2-3; TRBD2 might be the D (5 bases). Germline V gene data show CDR1 as MNHEY and CDR2 as SMNVEV (reference sequence). The CDR3 extends over 16 amino acids. Trimming left V 5 bases short and J 6 bases short, with 21 bases between. The DNA for the CDR3 is TGTGCCAGCAGTCCCGTCGGGGTTTCTGGGCGGGATACGCAGTATTTT. It translates to CASSPVGVSGRDTQYF.

This clonotype was counted a single time. The genes are TRBV3-1 and TRBJ1-2; no definite D call. The V gene lost 1 base and the J gene lost 4 bases, with 7 bases spanning the gap. Germline V CDR1 and CDR2: LGHDT, YNNKEL (reference sequence). The CDR3 sequence is 13 residues long. The CDR3 protein is CASSQAISYGYTF. The DNA for the CDR3 is TGTGCCAGCAGCCAAGCAATCTCCTATGGCTACACCTTC.

The V gene is TRBV20-1, the J gene TRBJ2-1, with a possible D match to TRBD1 (6 bases). Trimming took 4 bases from V and 7 from J, leaving 14 bases between them. This CDR3 is 13 amino acids long. Germline-derived CDR1 and CDR2 are DFQATT and SNEGSKA (reference sequence). Written as DNA, the CDR3 is TGCAGTGCTAATCCGACAGGACCAAATGAGCAGTTCTTC. Translated: CSANPTGPNEQFF.

The chain carries TRBV23-1 and TRBJ1-6; 9 positions match TRBD1. TRBV23-1 is reported as an ORF; its role is uncertain. The J segment lost 4 bases and the V segment lost 0 bases, leaving 4 bases of the junction unmatched. The CDR3 loop spans 17 amino acids. CDR3 nucleotide sequence: TGCGCCAGCAGTCAATCCCGGACAGGGGATTATAATTCACCCCTCCACTTT. Protein product: CASSQSRTGDYNSPLHF.

This clonotype has more than one count but fewer than ten. The chain carries TRBV28 and TRBJ2-6; D possibly matches TRBD1 or TRBD2 (6 bases each). Trimming pared 8 bases from V and 2 bases from J, leaving 16 bases between. The CDR3 consists of 16 residues. The germline V gene has CDR1 MDHEN and CDR2 SYDVKM. The CDR3 DNA follows: TGTGCCAGCGACGACAGGAGGGGCACTGGGGCCAACGTCCTGACTTTC. It encodes CASDDRRGTGANVLTF.

This clonotype was seen a few times. The chain recombines TRBV14 with TRBJ1-2; tentatively, D is TRBD1 (6 bases). The CDR3 length is 15 residues. Deletions cut 1 base from V and 7 bases from J, with 16 bases between. CDR1 and CDR2 (germline): SGHDN, FVKESK. The DNA for the CDR3 is TGTGCCAGCAGCCAAGCGGGGGCTGTGAAACTTGGCTACACCTTC. Its translation: CASSQAGAVKLGYTF.

This chain uses TRBV7-2 with TRBJ2-1; TRBD2 matches 8 bases. Germline V gene data show CDR1 as SGHTA and CDR2 as FQGNSA. CDR3 size: 14 residues. With V trimmed by 7 bases and J by 8 bases, 10 bases remained unmatched. The CDR3: CASTPGGQGDEQFF. The CDR3 DNA is TGTGCCAGCACCCCGGGGGGGCAGGGCGATGAGCAGTTCTTC.

This clonotype was seen a few times. The chain combines TRBV9 with TRBJ1-2; D is uncertain. V was cut by 7 bases and J by 8 bases, with 6 bases left in between. Germline CDR1 is SGDLS and CDR2 is YYNGEE. CDR3 length: 9 residues. CDR3 residues: CASEGGYTF. In DNA, the CDR3 is TGTGCCAGCGAAGGAGGCTACACCTTC. Combining the CDR3 with reference TRBV9 and TRBJ1-2 gives the whole variable domain DSGVTQTPKHLITATGQRVTLRCSPRSGDLSVYWYQQSLDQGLQFLIQYYNGEERAKGNILERFSAQQFPDLHSELNLSSLELGDSALYFCASEGGYTFGSGTRLTVV.

The chain employs TRBV20-1 and TRBJ2-3; D is uncertain. CDR3 length: 13 residues. Germline CDR1 DFQATT, CDR2 SNEGSKA (reference sequence). Deletions cut 0 bases from V and 7 bases from J, with 11 bases between. CDR3 nucleotides: TGCAGTGCTAGAGATAATCTTCGATATACGCAGTATTTT. It translates to CSARDNLRYTQYF.